The 26 T cell receptor beta chains listed next were all sequenced from one sample in a study of immune evolution from preneoplasia to lung adenocarcinoma. Produced via immunoSEQ multiplex PCR; TCRdb's table is partial and in-frame only. Counted here are under 7,000 clones, 70% to 75% occurring once; the ten biggest clones make up 8.5% to 10%. The sequencing sample was made of FFPE lung adenocarcinoma in situ tissue. The receptors come from a person in their sixties or seventies with lung adenocarcinoma.

This chain links TRBV29-1 with TRBJ1-4, with D perhaps TRBD1 (6 bases). In germline, CDR1 is SQVTM, CDR2 ANQGSEA. CDR3 length equals 12 residues. Deletions cut 6 bases from V and 6 bases from J, with 11 bases between. The CDR3 sequence: CSVGEGDEKLFF. The CDR3 bases are TGCAGCGTCGGTGAGGGGGATGAAAAACTGTTTTTT.

This chain connects TRBV28 to TRBJ1-1, with TRBD1 identical over 12 bases. The germline V gene encodes CDR1 MDHEN and CDR2 SYDVKM. J lost 7 bases, V lost 7 bases, and 10 bases had no gene match. The CDR3 spans 15 residues. CDR3 sequence: CASISGGTGGDEAFF. In DNA, the CDR3 is TGTGCCAGCATTTCAGGGGGGACAGGGGGCGATGAAGCTTTCTTT.

This chain joins TRBV11-1 and TRBJ2-7; 11 bases map to TRBD1. This CDR3 spans 14 amino acids. Germline trimming cut 5 bases from V and 5 bases from J; bases unmatched to any gene: 5. From germline, CDR1 is SGHAT and CDR2 FQDESV (reference sequence). CDR3 DNA sequence: TGTGCCAGCAGCCCGTGGGACAGGGGGAACGAGCAGTACTTC. This translates into CASSPWDRGNEQYF.

The chain has TRBV10-3 and TRBJ1-6; the match to TRBD1 covers 9 bases. Germline V CDR1 and CDR2: ENHRY, SYGVKD. This CDR3 comprises 15 residues. Germline trimming cut 2 bases from V and 7 bases from J; bases unmatched to any gene: 3. The CDR3 loop is CAISEGTGPNSPLHF. The CDR3 DNA reads as TGTGCCATCAGTGAGGGGACAGGGCCCAATTCACCCCTCCACTTT.

The chain carries TRBV7-2 and TRBJ1-1, with D possibly being TRBD1 (5 bases). Germline V gene sequence: CDR1 SGHTA, CDR2 FQGNSA. This CDR3 has 17 residues. The V gene lost 2 bases and the J gene lost 0 bases, with 16 bases spanning the gap. CDR3 sequence (DNA): TGTGCCAGCAGCTTACAGCCAGGGCTCTATTTGAACACTGAAGCTTTCTTT. It is translated as CASSLQPGLYLNTEAFF.

In DNA, the CDR3 is TGTGCCTGGAGTGTACATTCCGCAGATACGCAGTATTTT. Protein product: CAWSVHSADTQYF. The chain carries TRBV30 and TRBJ2-3, with no clear D. Looked up from germline, CDR1 is GTSNPN and CDR2 is SVGIG (reference sequence). The V end lost 0 bases, the J end lost 4 bases, and 8 bases lay between the germline ends. There are 13 residues in the CDR3.

V gene TRBV5-4 combines with J gene TRBJ1-2; weak D call: TRBD1 (5 bases). Germline V gene lookup returns CDR1 SGHNT and CDR2 YYREEE (reference sequence). V was pared by 1 base and J by 4 bases, with 8 bases between. The CDR3 is 13 amino acids. CDR3 amino acids: CASSLQGGYGYTF. In DNA form, the CDR3 reads TGTGCCAGCAGCTTGCAGGGAGGCTATGGCTACACCTTC.

The V gene is TRBV7-9, the J gene TRBJ2-5; D is uncertain. Germline V CDR1 and CDR2: SEHNR, FQNEAQ (reference sequence). The CDR3 runs 15 residues. Trimming removed 4 bases at V and 2 bases at J, with 14 bases between. The chain's CDR3 is CASSSPKTEQETQYF. Written as DNA, the CDR3 is TGTGCCAGCAGCTCCCCCAAGACTGAACAAGAGACCCAGTACTTC.

The chain carries TRBV11-2 and TRBJ1-4; D unresolved. The CDR3 has 15 residues. CDR1 and CDR2 from the germline V gene are SGHAT and FQNNGV. Trimming cost V 2 bases and J 0 bases, with 7 bases left between them. CDR3 protein: CASSLSSATNEKLFF. The DNA of the CDR3 is TGTGCCAGCAGCTTATCTTCAGCAACTAATGAAAAACTGTTTTTT.

The genes are TRBV2 and TRBJ2-1; D remains ambiguous. This CDR3 has 13 residues. Germline loops: CDR1 SNHLY, CDR2 FYNNEI. V lost 3 bases to trimming and J lost 4 bases, with 7 bases between them. The CDR3 DNA reads as TGTGCCAGCAGTGAGGTCAGGTACAATGAGCAGTTCTTC. Translating gives CASSEVRYNEQFF.

This clone occurred a few times. The chain has TRBV11-2 and TRBJ2-7; tentative D call: TRBD2 (6 bases). The CDR3 is 14 residues long. In germline, CDR1 is SGHAT, CDR2 FQNNGV. Trimming took 0 bases from V and 2 from J, leaving 8 bases between them. Here the CDR3 DNA reads TGTGCCAGCAGCTTAGATCCGGGGGCCTACGAGCAGTACTTC. It yields the protein CASSLDPGAYEQYF.

The chain carries TRBV5-4 and TRBJ2-3, with D perhaps TRBD1 (6 bases). The CDR3 is made up of 12 amino acids. Germline CDR1 is SGHNT and CDR2 is YYREEE (reference sequence). Trimming left V 1 base short and J 6 bases short, with 6 bases between. The CDR3 nucleotides are TGTGCCAGCAGCTTGCAGGGGGATACGCAGTATTTT. Amino acids: CASSLQGDTQYF.

This clone was recorded only once. The genes are TRBV6-4 and TRBJ2-1, with 12 bases fitting TRBD2. CDR1 and CDR2 (germline): MRHNA, SNTAGT. This CDR3 has 14 amino acids. Trimming took 6 bases from V and 7 from J; bases not matched to a gene: 4. CDR3 nucleotides: TGTGCCAGCAGACTAGCGGGGGGCCTGAATGAGCAGTTCTTC. It yields the protein CASRLAGGLNEQFF.

The chain couples TRBV6-1 to TRBJ1-2; 8 nucleotides line up with TRBD1. The V gene end was trimmed by 6 bases and the J gene end by 1 base; junction bases not matched to a gene: 1. Germline CDR1 and CDR2: MNHNS and SASEGT. CDR3 size: 13 residues. For the CDR3, the DNA is TGTGCCAGCAGACAGGGGGGTAACTATGGCTACACCTTC. The encoded protein is CASRQGGNYGYTF.

The genes are TRBV30 and TRBJ1-1, with D possibly TRBD1 on 6 matching bases. The CDR3 spans 13 residues. CDR1 and CDR2 from the germline V gene are GTSNPN and SVGIG (reference sequence). Trimming stripped 3 bases from V and 4 bases from J, with 12 bases between. The DNA for the CDR3 is TGTGCCTGGAGAAAAACGGGGGCCACTGAAGCTTTCTTT. This sequence encodes CAWRKTGATEAFF.

This clone is deemed large. The chain couples TRBV28 to TRBJ1-6; TRBD1 matches at 12 bases. This CDR3 has 18 residues. Germline CDR1 is MDHEN and CDR2 is SYDVKM. Trimming cost V 5 bases and J 10 bases; bases outside gene matches: 15. The CDR3 nucleotides read TGTGCCAGCAGTCTCTCCCCGGGACAGGGGGCGTCGAGGTCACCCCTCCACTTT. It is translated as CASSLSPGQGASRSPLHF.

This rearrangement joins TRBV19 to TRBJ2-6; 9 nucleotides line up with TRBD1. J gave up 2 bases and V 10 bases, and 12 bases lay outside the gene matches. The CDR3 spans 17 residues. The germline V gene encodes CDR1 LNHDA and CDR2 SQIVND (reference sequence). The CDR3 sequence is CATGPGTGTPGANVLTF. The CDR3 nucleotides read TGTGCCACTGGTCCCGGGACAGGGACCCCTGGGGCCAACGTCCTGACTTTC. Looking up the rest from reference TRBV19 and TRBJ2-6 gives the full variable domain: DGGITQSPKYLFRKEGQNVTLSCEQNLNHDAMYWYRQDPGQGLRLIYYSQIVNDFQKGDIAEGYSVSREKKESFPLTVTSAQKNPTAFYLCATGPGTGTPGANVLTFGAGSRLTVL.

This chain joins TRBV6-5 and TRBJ1-1, with TRBD1 as a possible D gene (5 bases). Trimming shortened V by 2 bases and J by 4 bases, and 11 bases separated the two germline ends. The CDR3 extends over 14 amino acids. CDR1 and CDR2 (germline): MNHEY, SVGAGI. The CDR3 is CASSYLGVGTEAFF. Here the CDR3 DNA reads TGTGCCAGCAGTTACCTGGGGGTGGGCACTGAAGCTTTCTTT.

This clone is termed large. CDR3 amino acids: CASSQPPAGGTDTQYF. Here the CDR3 DNA reads TGCGCCAGCAGCCAACCTCCCGCGGGGGGAACAGATACGCAGTATTTT. The chain combines TRBV4-1 with TRBJ2-3; 8 positions agree with TRBD2. The CDR3 is 16 residues long. The J segment lost 3 bases and the V segment lost 2 bases, leaving 7 bases of the junction unmatched. Germline V gene data show CDR1 as MGHRA and CDR2 as YSYEKL.

The chain uses TRBV5-1 and TRBJ1-2; TRBD1 is a possible D gene (5 bases). The CDR3 runs 14 residues. Germline V gene data show CDR1 as SGHRS and CDR2 as YFSETQ. Trimming left V 5 bases short and J 5 bases short, with 16 bases between. CDR3 in DNA: TGCGCCAGCAGTCTGGGGACTGTTTCATATGGCTACACCTTC. Translated: CASSLGTVSYGYTF.

The rearrangement uses TRBV5-1 and TRBJ1-4, with no clear D. Germline CDR1 SGHRS, CDR2 YFSETQ. The CDR3 totals 14 residues. Trimming removed 0 bases at V and 3 bases at J, with 6 bases between. CDR3 sequence (DNA): TGCGCCAGCAGCTTGGACCTACCTAATGAAAAACTGTTTTTT. Its translation is CASSLDLPNEKLFF.

V usage is TRBV21-1 and J usage is TRBJ2-2; TRBD1, as called in the table, went unchecked against the DNA. TRBV21-1 is classified as a pseudogene. The CDR3 is 16 amino acids. CDR3 protein: CASSKKVQGNTGELFF. CDR3 DNA: TGTGCCAGCAGCAAGAAGGTACAGGGGAACACCGGGGAGCTGTTTTTT.

J is TRBJ2-7 and V is TRBV4-3, with TRBD1 matching 7 bases. CDR3 length equals 15 residues. The germline V gene has CDR1 LGHNA and CDR2 YSLEER. The ends lost 0 bases at V and 1 base at J; junction bases unmatched: 3. The CDR3 region is CASSQEEDRSYEQYF. The CDR3 DNA reads TGCGCCAGCAGCCAAGAGGAGGACAGGTCCTACGAGCAGTACTTC.

This clone was seen once. The V call is TRBV28, the J call TRBJ1-6; D is undetermined. Germline CDR1 is MDHEN and CDR2 is SYDVKM. Trimming removed 2 bases from V and 10 bases from J, with 6 bases in between. This CDR3 is 12 amino acids long. The CDR3 DNA sequence: TGTGCCAGCAGTTTAAATCTGTCACCCCTCCACTTT. Translating it yields CASSLNLSPLHF.

This rearrangement joins TRBV7-6 to TRBJ2-2; 7 nucleotides align to TRBD1. V dropped 5 bases and J dropped 1; count of bases not matched to a gene: 4. The CDR3 runs 15 residues. Germline V lookup: CDR1 SGHVS, CDR2 FNYEAQ. The chain's CDR3 is CASSQRTGNTGELFF. CDR3 DNA sequence: TGTGCCAGCAGCCAACGGACAGGGAACACCGGGGAGCTGTTTTTT.

Notes on this clone: The germline gene is not matched at one end of the junction; a read error may be the cause. The gene calls are TRBV11-1 and TRBJ1-3, with 7 bases lining up with TRBD1. CDR1 and CDR2 (germline): SGHAT, FQDESV (reference sequence). CDR3 length equals 14 residues. CDR3 sequence (DNA): TGTGTCAGCAGCGAAGGACAGGTCGGAAACACCATATATTTT. Translated: CVSSEGQVGNTIYF. Based on the CDR3 plus reference TRBV11-1 and TRBJ1-3, the full variable domain is EAEVAQSPRYKITEKSQAVAFWCDPISGHATLYWYRQILGQGPELLVQFQDESVVDDSQLPKDRFSAERLKGVDSTLKIQPAELGDSAMYLCVSSEGQVGNTIYFGEGSWLTVV.